The rows below give T cell receptor beta chains drawn from one sample of a study of shared clonotypes between healthy human individuals. Method: immunoSEQ multiplex PCR; TCRdb's copy keeps in-frame clones and lacks some. The table lists around 610,000 clones, around 96% of them singletons. The sequencing sample was made of naive CD8+ T cells sorted from blood. The receptors were sampled from a woman in her twenties or thirties in good health. CDR3s include the opening cysteine and the closing phenylalanine or tryptophan. D genes are given only for firm matches. Expanded clones are given a class, and other clones once, few, many or no size at all.

v_gene	j_gene	d_gene	abundance	CDR3aa	CDR3nt
TRBV7-3	TRBJ2-7	NA	NA	CASSLRSSQPPYEQYF	TGTGCCAGCAGCTTGCGATCCTCCCAACCTCCCTACGAGCAGTACTTC
TRBV5-1	TRBJ2-7	NA	NA	CASSPGDLPFSYEQYF	TGCGCCAGCAGCCCGGGGGACTTACCTTTCTCCTACGAGCAGTACTTC
TRBV19	TRBJ1-2	TRBD1	few	CASTTGGIYGYTF	TGTGCCAGTACTACAGGGGGCATCTATGGCTACACCTTC
TRBV27	TRBJ1-2	NA	NA	CASSLVQGSGYTF	TGTGCCAGCAGTTTGGTACAGGGTAGCGGCTACACCTTC
TRBV18	TRBJ2-7	TRBD2	NA	CASSREAAGGPSYEQYF	TGTGCCAGCTCACGGGAAGCTGCGGGAGGGCCCTCCTACGAGCAGTACTTC
TRBV7-2	TRBJ2-1	TRBD1	NA	CASTLGTGSYNEQFF	TGTGCCAGCACCTTGGGGACAGGCTCCTACAATGAGCAGTTCTTC
TRBV5-5	TRBJ1-1	NA	NA	CASSLALLREAFF	TGTGCCAGCAGCTTGGCCCTTTTGCGTGAAGCTTTCTTT
TRBV25-1	TRBJ1-5	NA	NA	CACGWPQHF	TGTGCTTGTGGTTGGCCCCAGCATTTT
TRBV6-1	TRBJ2-2	NA	NA	CASSESGELFF	TGTGCCAGCAGTGAATCCGGGGAGCTGTTTTTT
TRBV19	TRBJ2-1	NA	NA	CASSEGPSSYNEQFF	TGTGCCAGTAGTGAGGGACCGAGCTCCTACAATGAGCAGTTCTTC
TRBV19	TRBJ1-2	NA	NA	CASAPAGPNYGYTF	TGTGCCAGCGCGCCGGCCGGACCAAACTATGGCTACACCTTC
TRBV30	TRBJ2-3	NA	NA	CAWTPIVVRSTDTQYF	TGTGCCTGGACCCCCATAGTTGTGCGGAGCACAGATACGCAGTATTTT
TRBV28	TRBJ1-2	NA	NA	CASKLGLIPGYTF	TGTGCCAGCAAGTTGGGACTCATACCGGGCTACACCTTC
TRBV7-9	TRBJ2-7	NA	NA	CASSEEGYEQYF	TGTGCCAGCAGCGAAGAGGGCTACGAGCAGTACTTC
TRBV28	TRBJ2-3	TRBD2	NA	CASSLSREGTDTQYF	TGTGCCAGCAGTTTATCTCGGGAGGGGACAGATACGCAGTATTTT